This T cell receptor beta chain was identified in a study of T-cell memory formation after mild COVID-19. CDR3 size: 19 residues. V gave up 4 bases and J gave up 7 bases; unmatched junction bases: 19. Per germline, CDR1 KGHDR and CDR2 SFDVKD. TCRdb analysed the 5' RACE reads with MiXCR anew, one entry per CDR3 protein. Counted here are about 390,000 distinct CDR3 sequences, around 21% occurring once; the ten biggest clones make up roughly an eighth. The TCR was taken from an adult woman who had mild COVID-19 (a few samples of this study predate the infection). Cell type and time point are not known. The V call is TRBV24-1, the J call TRBJ2-1; 9 nucleotides agree with TRBD1. What was sequenced was PBMCs or a T cell subset sorted from them (not recorded which). The DNA of the CDR3 is TGTGCCACCAGTGACTCGGGACAGGGCACCATGCTGAACCAGAATGAGCAGTTCTTC. Encoded protein: CATSDSGQGTMLNQNEQFF.